This T cell receptor beta chain derives from a study of cytomegalovirus exposure and HLA in healthy donors. The CDR3 loop spans 16 amino acids. The germline gives CDR1 SGHTA, CDR2 FQGNSA. The V and J ends lost 1 base and 12 bases respectively, with 22 bases between them. The PCR employed 60 Vbeta primers together with 13 Jbeta primers. The assay was immunoSEQ multiplex PCR, and TCRdb's table has in-frame clones only and misses some. The data show more than 55,000 clones, about 83% seen once. This sequence joins TRBV7-2 and TRBJ2-1, with D unresolved. The sequencing sample was made of PBMCs. This receptor was identified in a human donor in good health. The CDR3 DNA reads TGTGCCAGCAGCTTAGTCGCGGCCCAGTCGGCAATGACGCAGTTCTTC. This sequence encodes CASSLVAAQSAMTQFF.